Detailed here is one T cell receptor beta chain. Antigen specificity is unknown. This entry belongs to a study of Tregs in tolerant kidney transplant recipients. Whole-study findings and limits: This study did not directly address biological reproducibility.

The length of the CDR3 is 16 residues. Germline V gene data show CDR1 as SGDLS and CDR2 as YYNGEE. V shed 0 bases and J shed 5 bases, with 17 bases lying between them. Generated by immunoSEQ multiplex PCR, the TCRdb table keeps only in-frame clones and is missing some. The sample records under 100,000 clones, about 92% being singletons. This rearrangement joins TRBV9 to TRBJ2-5; D is unclear. The source of this sequence is a human donor in good health. Sequences were obtained from CD8+ T cells from blood. The CDR3 coding sequence is TGTGCCAGCAGCGTAGCGGATCCGCCAACCAAGGAGACCCAGTACTTC. This translates into CASSVADPPTKETQYF.